This is a list of T cell receptor beta chains from one sample in a study of CD8+ T cells in alopecia areata. Measured with immunoSEQ multiplex PCR; TCRdb has only the in-frame clones, and not every one. The sample lists 180,000 or so clones, roughly 60% occurring once. The specimen was CD4+ T cells sorted from blood, collected at week 0. These receptors were obtained from a human donor with alopecia areata. Each CDR3 is given with its conserved first and last residue. A D gene is named only where the DNA matches it firmly. Clone size is given for some rows only: seen once, a few or many times, or a class if the clone is expanded.

v_gene	abundance	j_gene	len	d_gene	CDR3nt	CDR3aa
TRBV2	.	TRBJ1-1	15	TRBD1	TGTGCCAGCAGGCCTTCGGGACAGGTAAACACTGAAGCTTTCTTT	CASRPSGQVNTEAFF
TRBV2	.	TRBJ1-2	12	.	TGTGCCAGCAGTGAAGCGTATAACCTCCCCACCTTC	CASSEAYNLPTF
TRBV29-1	few	TRBJ2-1	13	.	TGCAGCGTTGAGGGGACCAGACAGAATGAGCAGTTCTTC	CSVEGTRQNEQFF
TRBV30	.	TRBJ1-2	14	.	TGTGCCTGGAGTGTACGCCGGGGGGACTATGGCTACACCTTC	CAWSVRRGDYGYTF
TRBV7-2	.	TRBJ2-3	15	.	TGTGCCAGCAGCTTATTAAGAGGGGCGGGGGATACGCAGTATTTT	CASSLLRGAGDTQYF
TRBV7-9	once	TRBJ2-3	15	.	TGTGCCAGCAGCTGGGGAGGGGGTTATCAAGATACGCAGTATTTT	CASSWGGGYQDTQYF
TRBV7-9	.	TRBJ1-1	11	.	TGTGCCAGCAGCTTAGTCACTGAAGCTTTCTTT	CASSLVTEAFF
TRBV27	.	TRBJ2-5	18	TRBD1	TGTGCCAGCAGTTTGGCGGTCCCCGGGACAGGGTACCAAGAGACCCAGTACTTC	CASSLAVPGTGYQETQYF
TRBV5-1	.	TRBJ2-7	16	.	TGCGCCAGCAGCTTACCGACAGGATCGGTCTCCTACGAGCAGTACTTC	CASSLPTGSVSYEQYF
TRBV4-3	.	TRBJ2-2	16	.	TGCGCCAGCAGCACTCAACTCGGAACGGACACCGGGGAGCTGTTTTTT	CASSTQLGTDTGELFF
TRBV11-2	.	TRBJ2-3	14	.	TGTGCCAGCAGCCTAGGCCCTTTCACAGATACGCAGTATTTT	CASSLGPFTDTQYF
TRBV20-1	.	TRBJ1-2	10	.	TGCAGTGCCAGGGGTTACGGCTACACCTTC	CSARGYGYTF
TRBV29-1	few	TRBJ1-1	11	.	TGCAGCGTTGTTCTATTCACTGAAGCTTTCTTT	CSVVLFTEAFF
TRBV7-2	.	TRBJ2-2	13	.	TGTGCCAGCAGCTTAAGGAACACCGGGGAGCTGTTTTTT	CASSLRNTGELFF
TRBV15	.	TRBJ1-5	15	.	TGTGCCACCGCACGGGGACATATAGAAAATCAGCCCCAGCATTTT	CATARGHIENQPQHF
TRBV7-7	.	TRBJ1-2	14	TRBD1	TGTGCCAGCAGCCGACAGGGGCGAAACGATGGCTACACCTTC	CASSRQGRNDGYTF
TRBV28	.	TRBJ2-6	13	.	TGTGCCAGCAGCCTCCGCAGTCCTTACGTCCTGACTTTC	CASSLRSPYVLTF
TRBV7-6	.	TRBJ2-5	14	.	TGTGCCAGCAGCTTAGCGGACGGCCAAGAGACCCAGTACTTC	CASSLADGQETQYF
TRBV10-3	.	TRBJ2-5	14	.	TGTGCCATCAGCGAGAGTCCGGGAACGGAGACCCAGTACTTC	CAISESPGTETQYF
TRBV11-2	few	TRBJ1-2	16	.	TGTGCCAGCAGCTTAGGAGGTGTGGGTGACTGGAGGGGCTACACCTTC	CASSLGGVGDWRGYTF
TRBV4-3	.	TRBJ2-3	15	.	TGCGCCAGCAAGAATCAAGACGGACACACAGATACGCAGTATTTT	CASKNQDGHTDTQYF
TRBV7-8	.	TRBJ1-2	15	.	TGTGCCAGCAGCTTAGAGGGGGGTCTCAACTATGGCTACACCTTC	CASSLEGGLNYGYTF
TRBV29-1	.	TRBJ2-7	15	TRBD1	TGCAGCGTTGCCAACCCGGGACAGGGTTCCTACGAGCAGTACTTC	CSVANPGQGSYEQYF
TRBV19	.	TRBJ1-6	13	TRBD1	TGTGCCAGTCGTGGACAGGCCGATTCACCCCTCCACTTT	CASRGQADSPLHF
TRBV2	.	TRBJ1-6	13	.	TGTGCCAGCAGAACCCTTGCGACAGGCTCTCTCCACTTT	CASRTLATGSLHF
TRBV7-3	many	TRBJ2-2	16	.	TGTGCCAGCAGACAGGGTGGGGTCACGAACACCGGGGAGCTGTTTTTT	CASRQGGVTNTGELFF
TRBV5-6	.	TRBJ2-7	14	.	TGTGCCAGCAGCTTGAAAGGGGATAAGGACGAGCAGTACTTC	CASSLKGDKDEQYF